Following are 29 T cell receptor beta chains from one sample sequenced in a study of shared clonotypes between healthy human individuals. Sequencing used immunoSEQ multiplex PCR; TCRdb keeps in-frame clones, though not all of them. The profile shows roughly 2 million clones, approximately 95% of them singletons. What was sequenced was naive CD4+ T cells sorted from blood. Subset defined: CD45RA+ positively selected. These receptors were taken from a man aged 18 to 35 in good health.

The chain couples TRBV19 to TRBJ2-5; TRBD1 agrees at 7 bases. This CDR3 spans 15 amino acids. Germline V CDR1 and CDR2: LNHDA, SQIVND (reference sequence). V was pared by 5 bases and J by 2 bases, with 8 bases of the junction left unmatched. CDR3 protein: CASSWTTGTQETQYF. The CDR3 coding sequence is TGTGCCAGTAGTTGGACGACAGGGACGCAAGAGACCCAGTACTTC.

V and J are TRBV27 and TRBJ2-7; no clear D gene. Germline V gives CDR1 MNHEY, CDR2 SMNVEV (reference sequence). V was shortened by 7 bases and J by 4 bases, with 17 bases between the two germline ends. The CDR3 totals 14 residues. The CDR3 loop is CASKERFFGYEQYF. In DNA form, the CDR3 reads TGTGCCAGCAAAGAGCGCTTTTTCGGATACGAGCAGTACTTC.

The chain links TRBV11-2 to TRBJ2-7; 10 bases map to TRBD1. The CDR3 extends over 16 amino acids. CDR1 and CDR2 (germline): SGHAT, FQNNGV. Losses at the gene ends were 2 bases for V and 2 bases for J; bases not matched to a gene: 6. The CDR3 DNA reads TGTGCCAGCAGCTTACCGCCGGGACAGGGGCCCTACGAGCAGTACTTC. It encodes CASSLPPGQGPYEQYF.

V and J are TRBV6-5 and TRBJ1-4; D remains ambiguous. Trimming left V 9 bases short and J 8 bases short, with 16 bases between. Germline CDR1 and CDR2: MNHEY and SVGAGI. The CDR3 is 13 residues long. The chain's CDR3 is CASRPGGREKLFF. For the CDR3, the DNA is TGTGCCAGTCGACCGGGAGGACGGGAAAAACTGTTTTTT.

This CDR3 reads CASSILAGLRNEQFF. CDR3 DNA sequence: TGTGCCAGCAGCATACTAGCGGGCCTAAGGAATGAGCAGTTCTTC. This chain joins TRBV7-6 and TRBJ2-1, with 9 bases that match TRBD2. After removal of 5 bases from V and 7 bases from J, the junction contained 9 bases not matched to a gene. The CDR3 loop spans 15 amino acids. Germline CDR1 SGHVS, CDR2 FNYEAQ.

The chain recombines TRBV5-6 with TRBJ1-1; D is possibly TRBD1 (5 bases). V dropped 2 bases and J dropped 1 base, with 15 bases sitting between them. This CDR3 is built from 16 residues. Germline V gene lookup returns CDR1 SGHDT and CDR2 YYEEEE. CDR3 in DNA: TGTGCCAGCAGCTTCCCCGTAGGGGACGGGAACACTGAAGCTTTCTTT. Translated, it gives CASSFPVGDGNTEAFF.

V usage is TRBV6-5 and J usage is TRBJ2-7; 7 bases align to TRBD2. This CDR3 contains 15 residues. The germline CDR1 and CDR2 sequences are MNHEY and SVGAGI. Trimming cost V 5 bases and J 2 bases; bases outside gene matches: 9. CDR3 sequence: CASSHQAAGAYEQYF. The CDR3 DNA reads as TGTGCCAGCAGTCACCAGGCGGCGGGGGCCTACGAGCAGTACTTC.

V usage is TRBV4-1 and J usage is TRBJ1-1; 7 bases fit TRBD1. V was clipped by 1 base and J by 1 base; unmatched bases: 6. This CDR3 has 16 amino acids. From germline, CDR1 is MGHRA and CDR2 YSYEKL. The CDR3 DNA reads as TGCGCCAGCAGCCAAGGCGGCAGGGGGGCGAACACTGAAGCTTTCTTT. This gives the protein CASSQGGRGANTEAFF.

The rearrangement uses TRBV19 and TRBJ2-2; 9 bases fit TRBD1. The ends lost 10 bases at V and 6 bases at J; junction bases unmatched: 9. CDR1 and CDR2 from the germline V gene are LNHDA and SQIVND (reference sequence). The CDR3 is made up of 14 amino acids. CDR3 bases: TGTGCCACCTCCGGGACAGGGCTTCCCGGGGAGCTGTTTTTT. Its protein is CATSGTGLPGELFF.

This clone has only one observation. Other nucleotide sequences in the sample specify the same CDR3. The chain has TRBV6-5 and TRBJ2-3, with D possibly being TRBD1 or TRBD2 (5 bases each). The V gene's germline CDR1 is MNHEY and CDR2 SVGAGI. V was cut by 0 bases and J by 0 bases, with 7 bases left in between. CDR3 length equals 15 residues. CDR3 sequence reads: CASSYSGVSTDTQYF. The CDR3 region has the DNA TGTGCCAGCAGTTACTCGGGGGTTAGCACAGATACGCAGTATTTT.

The rearrangement links TRBV4-1 to TRBJ2-4; D unresolved. Germline CDR1 MGHRA, CDR2 YSYEKL. The CDR3 is 17 residues long. V gave up 4 bases and J gave up 0 bases, with 16 bases separating them. The CDR3 sequence: CASSPNSLQLAKNIQYF. In DNA form, the CDR3 reads TGCGCCAGCAGCCCTAATTCCCTACAGCTAGCCAAAAACATTCAGTACTTC.

The rearrangement joins TRBV19 to TRBJ2-7; TRBD2 might be the D (5 bases). The CDR3 sequence is 15 residues long. Per the germline V gene, CDR1 is LNHDA and CDR2 is SQIVND (reference sequence). Trimming removed 4 bases at V and 2 bases at J, with 15 bases between. CDR3 in DNA: TGTGCCAGTAGTACCCCCGGCGCGGGCGCCTACGAGCAGTACTTC. Translated, it gives CASSTPGAGAYEQYF.

In this sample, this clone turned up once. The chain recombines TRBV5-1 with TRBJ2-2; 8 bases fit TRBD2. Trimming removed 2 bases from V and 4 bases from J; junction bases left unmatched: 7. Germline CDR1 SGHRS, CDR2 YFSETQ. The CDR3 extends over 16 amino acids. The CDR3 DNA is TGCGCCAGCAGCTTAGGAATAGCGGGGCGCACCGGGGAGCTGTTTTTT. This sequence encodes CASSLGIAGRTGELFF.

The rearrangement uses TRBV18 and TRBJ2-7; D gene uncertain. Germline V lookup: CDR1 KGHSH, CDR2 LQKENI. The CDR3 is 16 residues long. Trimming stripped 3 bases from V and 1 base from J, with 16 bases between. CDR3: CASSPVLAERSYEQYF. CDR3 bases: TGTGCCAGCTCACCGGTCCTGGCAGAAAGATCCTACGAGCAGTACTTC.

The V gene is TRBV11-2, the J gene TRBJ2-1, with 11 bases aligning to TRBD2. The germline V gene encodes CDR1 SGHAT and CDR2 FQNNGV. The CDR3 covers 16 residues. The trim removed 5 bases at V and 4 bases at J, leaving 7 bases unmatched. The CDR3 sequence: CASSPSLAGGYNEQFF. The DNA of the CDR3 is TGTGCCAGCAGCCCTTCTCTAGCGGGAGGTTACAATGAGCAGTTCTTC.

The J gene is TRBJ2-2, the V gene TRBV7-9; D is undetermined. CDR1 SEHNR and CDR2 FQNEAQ come from the germline V gene (reference sequence). V was clipped by 5 bases and J by 6 bases, with 4 bases between them. The CDR3 contains 11 residues. CDR3 sequence: CASSLAGELFF. The CDR3 coding sequence is TGTGCCAGCAGCCTCGCCGGGGAGCTGTTTTTT.

The chain joins TRBV18 to TRBJ1-2; TRBD1 aligns across 8 bases. Looked up from germline, CDR1 is KGHSH and CDR2 is LQKENI. This CDR3 spans 15 amino acids. The V segment lost 2 bases and the J segment 0 bases; nucleotides outside the gene matches: 2. The CDR3 nucleotides are TGTGCCAGCTCACCAGGGACAGGAGCTAACTATGGCTACACCTTC. This encodes CASSPGTGANYGYTF.

The chain combines TRBV5-6 with TRBJ1-1; the D gene is possibly TRBD1 (5 bases). Germline values: CDR1 SGHDT, CDR2 YYEEEE. Trimming stripped 4 bases from V and 1 base from J, with 14 bases between. CDR3 length: 15 residues. The chain's CDR3 is CASSTIQTENTEAFF. DNA of the CDR3: TGTGCCAGCAGCACAATTCAGACAGAGAACACTGAAGCTTTCTTT.

The gene calls are TRBV29-1 and TRBJ2-3; D remains unclear. CDR3 length: 16 residues. Trimming removed 6 bases at V and 2 bases at J, with 21 bases between. Germline V CDR1 and CDR2: SQVTM, ANQGSEA. The CDR3 here is CSVYTRGSKNTDTQYF. The CDR3 nucleotides read TGCAGCGTCTACACTCGTGGCAGTAAGAACACAGATACGCAGTATTTT.

The chain combines TRBV7-2 with TRBJ1-1; D is uncertain. Trimming pared 6 bases from V and 0 bases from J, leaving 11 bases between. Germline V gene sequence: CDR1 SGHTA, CDR2 FQGNSA. This CDR3 region has 14 residues. CDR3 sequence reads: CASSKGSMNTEAFF. The CDR3, as DNA: TGTGCCAGCAGTAAGGGCAGCATGAACACTGAAGCTTTCTTT.

In nucleotides, the CDR3 is TGTGCCAGCAGTTTATCGTGGCGACAGGGGAGAGGGGTGAATGGCTACACCTTC. Translated: CASSLSWRQGRGVNGYTF. The chain carries TRBV27 and TRBJ1-2; 8 bases map to TRBD1. Germline lookup yields CDR1 MNHEY and CDR2 SMNVEV (reference sequence). V trimming: 0 bases; J trimming: 6 bases; junction bases outside the gene matches: 15. The CDR3 loop spans 18 amino acids.

V usage is TRBV10-2 and J usage is TRBJ2-7, with TRBD2 matching over 12 bases. CDR3 length equals 16 residues. V was pared by 3 bases and J by 2 bases, with 5 bases of the junction left unmatched. Germline V gene sequence: CDR1 WSHSY, CDR2 SAAADI. CDR3 sequence reads: CASSDLAGGPAYEQYF. CDR3 in DNA: TGCGCCAGCAGTGATCTAGCGGGAGGGCCTGCCTACGAGCAGTACTTC.

The V call is TRBV6-5, the J call TRBJ2-3; D is perhaps TRBD2 (7 bases). V was pared by 2 bases and J by 0 bases, with 12 bases between. There are 16 residues in the CDR3. From germline, CDR1 is MNHEY and CDR2 SVGAGI. The CDR3 reads CASSYLRGASTDTQYF. Here the CDR3 DNA reads TGTGCCAGCAGTTACCTTCGGGGGGCGAGCACAGATACGCAGTATTTT.

V usage is TRBV30 and J usage is TRBJ2-2, with 8 bases lining up with TRBD2. The CDR3 spans 16 residues. The germline CDR1 and CDR2 sequences are GTSNPN and SVGIG (reference sequence). The junction had 13 bases not matched to a gene; V was cut back by 3 bases and J by 7 bases. The CDR3 nucleotides read TGTGCCTGGAGCCCCCTTGGTAGCGGGACTGTCGGGGAGCTGTTTTTT. Its protein is CAWSPLGSGTVGELFF. The full variable domain, rest sourced from reference TRBV30 and TRBJ2-2, is SQTIHQWPATLVQPVGSPLSLECTVEGTSNPNLYWYRQAAGRGLQLLFYSVGIGQISSEVPQNLSASRPQDRQFILSSKKLLLSDSGFYLCAWSPLGSGTVGELFFGEGSRLTVL.

The chain couples TRBV7-9 to TRBJ1-2; possible D gene TRBD1, 6 bases. Trimming stripped 2 bases from V and 7 bases from J, with 14 bases between. Germline V gene data show CDR1 as SEHNR and CDR2 as FQNEAQ (reference sequence). The CDR3 consists of 14 residues. This CDR3 reads CASSLSGGQAGYTF. The CDR3 nucleotides are TGTGCCAGCAGCTTAAGCGGGGGGCAGGCTGGCTACACCTTC. Looking up the rest from reference TRBV7-9 and TRBJ1-2 gives the full variable domain: DTGVSQNPRHKITKRGQNVTFRCDPISEHNRLYWYRQTLGQGPEFLTYFQNEAQLEKSRLLSDRFSAERPKGSFSTLEIQRTEQGDSAMYLCASSLSGGQAGYTFGSGTRLTVV.

This sequence joins TRBV28 and TRBJ2-1; 12 bases agree with TRBD1. The junction had 6 bases not matched to a gene; V was cut back by 6 bases and J by 6 bases. Per the germline V gene, CDR1 is MDHEN and CDR2 is SYDVKM. The CDR3 is made up of 15 amino acids. The CDR3: CASRASGQGANEQFF. Here the CDR3 DNA reads TGTGCCAGCAGGGCTTCGGGACAGGGGGCCAATGAGCAGTTCTTC.

The chain is built from TRBV29-1 and TRBJ2-7, with D perhaps matching TRBD1 (6 bases). Germline V gene data show CDR1 as SQVTM and CDR2 as ANQGSEA. This CDR3 has 15 residues. Trimming stripped 4 bases from V and 2 bases from J, with 18 bases between. In DNA form, the CDR3 reads TGCAGCGTTGCGCTGGGCAGGGGATACCCCTACGAGCAGTACTTC. This translates into CSVALGRGYPYEQYF.

The sample holds a few counts of this clone. This sequence joins TRBV27 and TRBJ1-2, with 7 positions matching TRBD1. The CDR3 loop spans 14 amino acids. Losses at the gene ends were 4 bases for V and 4 bases for J; bases not matched to a gene: 6. From germline, CDR1 is MNHEY and CDR2 SMNVEV (reference sequence). CDR3 sequence (DNA): TGTGCCAGCAGTTCCTACGGGACAGCCTATGGCTACACCTTC. This codes for CASSSYGTAYGYTF.

About this clone: Other nucleotide sequences in the sample specify the same CDR3. The chain carries TRBV6-5 and TRBJ1-1; a weak D match, TRBD1 (5 bases). The V gene lost 4 bases and the J gene lost 4 bases, with 13 bases spanning the gap. The germline CDR1 and CDR2 sequences are MNHEY and SVGAGI. CDR3 size: 14 residues. The CDR3 nucleotides are TGTGCCAGCAGTTTGCAGGGTCGGGGCACTGAAGCTTTCTTT. Translating gives CASSLQGRGTEAFF.